The 17 T cell receptor beta chains below come from one sample, sequenced in a study of identical twins. TCRdb reprocessed the 5' RACE reads via MiXCR and lists one record per CDR3 protein. The repertoire includes some 500,000 distinct CDR3 sequences, approximately 9.6% of them detected once, and roughly 3% sits in the top ten. This sample also belongs to another study, concerning yellow fever vaccine responses in identical twins.

Input material: PBMCs. These receptors were taken from a woman aged 18-29 years in good health.

In its sample, this clonotype was seen a few times. This chain joins TRBV4-3 and TRBJ2-7; D gene unclear. In germline, CDR1 is LGHNA, CDR2 YSLEER. The length of the CDR3 is 16 residues. Trimming pared 1 base from V and 7 bases from J, leaving 20 bases between. The CDR3 reads CASSQVQGTPGGEQYF. CDR3 DNA: TGCGCCAGCAGCCAAGTTCAAGGTACTCCAGGTGGGGAGCAGTACTTC.

In this sample, this clonotype turned up a few times. V is TRBV28 and J is TRBJ2-2, with TRBD1 matching over 9 bases. V dropped 6 bases and J dropped 6; count of bases not matched to a gene: 8. CDR1 is MDHEN and CDR2 is SYDVKM in the germline V gene. The CDR3 has 15 amino acids. This chain's CDR3 is CASRFRDRAAGELFF. The CDR3 region has the DNA TGTGCCAGCAGGTTCCGGGACAGGGCGGCCGGGGAGCTGTTTTTT.

This clonotype has more than one count but fewer than ten. The chain recombines TRBV19 with TRBJ2-1; no clear D gene. The germline V gene has CDR1 LNHDA and CDR2 SQIVND (reference sequence). This CDR3 comprises 13 residues. The V end lost 0 bases, the J end lost 8 bases, and 8 bases lay between the germline ends. CDR3 region: CASSIDLPYEQFF. Written as DNA, the CDR3 is TGTGCCAGTAGTATAGATCTCCCCTATGAGCAGTTCTTC.

Of note for this clonotype: Sequence at one end of the junction differs from germline and may be a read error. The chain couples TRBV7-7 to TRBJ2-1; 15 bases line up with TRBD2. Germline CDR1 SSHAT, CDR2 FNYEAQ (reference sequence). This CDR3 contains 16 residues. In DNA form, the CDR3 reads TGTGCTAGCAGCTTAGGACTAGCGGGGGGGGACAATGAGCAGTTCTTC. Protein sequence: CASSLGLAGGDNEQFF.

V is TRBV4-3 and J is TRBJ2-3; the D gene is possibly TRBD2 (6 bases). This CDR3 is 13 amino acids long. Germline V gene lookup returns CDR1 LGHNA and CDR2 YSLEER. V gave up 2 bases and J gave up 7 bases, with 10 bases separating them. DNA for the CDR3: TGCGCCAGCAGCCAATCAACTAGCTATACGCAGTATTTT. Amino acids: CASSQSTSYTQYF.

The chain has TRBV5-5 and TRBJ2-7, with TRBD1 as a possible D gene (6 bases). The CDR3 has 15 residues. Germline CDR1 reads SGHKS; CDR2 reads YYEKEE (reference sequence). V was trimmed by 5 bases and J by 3 bases, leaving 18 bases between them. The CDR3 spells CASRSRSGQNYEQYF. The CDR3 region has the DNA TGTGCCAGCAGGTCCCGGTCGGGACAAAACTACGAGCAGTACTTC.

This clonotype was counted only a few times. V usage is TRBV5-5 and J usage is TRBJ2-3; no clear D gene. The CDR3 runs to 13 residues. Germline V CDR1 and CDR2: SGHKS, YYEKEE (reference sequence). Trimming left V 5 bases short and J 5 bases short, with 12 bases between. CDR3 sequence reads: CASSPDLGDTQYF. For the CDR3, the DNA is TGTGCCAGCAGTCCCGACCTGGGAGATACGCAGTATTTT.

This clonotype appeared a few times. This rearrangement joins TRBV5-1 to TRBJ2-7; 9 bases fit TRBD2. The CDR3 runs to 16 residues. The germline V gene encodes CDR1 SGHRS and CDR2 YFSETQ. J was trimmed by 5 bases and V by 0 bases; bases with no gene match: 9. The CDR3 bases are TGCGCCAGCAGCTTGGAAATAGCGGGAGCCAGGAACGAGCAGTACTTC. Amino acid sequence: CASSLEIAGARNEQYF.

The sample holds a few counts of this clonotype. This rearrangement joins TRBV25-1 to TRBJ2-1; 7 bases are a match to TRBD1. Germline V gene data show CDR1 as MGHDK and CDR2 as SYGVNS. Germline trimming cut 6 bases from V and 9 bases from J; bases unmatched to any gene: 5. CDR3 length: 12 residues. The CDR3 bases are TGTGCCAGCAGCATAACAGGGGCTGAGCAGTTCTTC. Encoded protein: CASSITGAEQFF.

This chain connects TRBV5-6 to TRBJ2-3, with a possible D match to TRBD1 (6 bases). The CDR3 length is 15 residues. The ends were cut back, 1 base at V and 2 bases at J, with 11 bases in the middle. The V gene's germline CDR1 is SGHDT and CDR2 YYEEEE. Here the CDR3 DNA reads TGTGCCAGCAGCTTGTGGACAGCCTTCACAGATACGCAGTATTTT. Translation gives CASSLWTAFTDTQYF.

CDR3 nucleotide sequence: TGTGCCACCACCACCCAGGACGGGGATTACGAGCAGTACTTC. Translated: CATTTQDGDYEQYF. The rearrangement links TRBV24-1 to TRBJ2-7; D may be TRBD2 (5 bases). V was trimmed by 8 bases and J by 4 bases, leaving 17 bases between them. The CDR3 spans 14 residues. Germline CDR1 KGHDR, CDR2 SFDVKD.

The sample holds a few counts of this clonotype. This rearrangement joins TRBV20-1 to TRBJ2-1, with 16 bases aligning to TRBD2. Trimming removed 6 bases from V and 5 bases from J; junction bases left unmatched: 4. The germline V gene has CDR1 DFQATT and CDR2 SNEGSKA (reference sequence). The CDR3 has 15 amino acids. The CDR3 DNA reads TGCAGTGCGGGGACTAGCGGGAGGGCCGACAATGAGCAGTTCTTC. This codes for CSAGTSGRADNEQFF.

There are a few counts of this clonotype. The chain combines TRBV5-4 with TRBJ1-2; D possibly corresponds to TRBD1 (6 bases). Germline assignment: CDR1 SGHNT and CDR2 YYREEE (reference sequence). The V end lost 4 bases, the J end lost 5 bases, and 24 bases lay between the germline ends. The CDR3 is 17 residues long. CDR3 region: CASSLAGATLGAYGYTF. The CDR3 nucleotides read TGTGCCAGCAGCCTCGCAGGGGCTACATTGGGGGCATATGGCTACACCTTC.

This clonotype has at least ten counts. The chain combines TRBV20-1 with TRBJ2-1; 8 bases agree with TRBD2. J lost 5 bases, V lost 0 bases, and 9 bases had no gene match. CDR3 length equals 16 residues. Germline assignment: CDR1 DFQATT and CDR2 SNEGSKA (reference sequence). CDR3: CSARDAVRGVNNEQFF. The CDR3 nucleotides read TGCAGTGCTAGAGACGCGGTGCGGGGGGTAAACAATGAGCAGTTCTTC.

This sequence joins TRBV7-9 and TRBJ1-2, with D perhaps TRBD1 (5 bases). CDR1 SEHNR and CDR2 FQNEAQ come from the germline V gene (reference sequence). The V end lost 5 bases, the J end lost 4 bases, and 14 bases lay between the germline ends. CDR3 size: 14 residues. CDR3 in DNA: TGTGCCAGCAGCCACCCGGGACGTGCCTATGGCTACACCTTC. This translates into CASSHPGRAYGYTF. The complete variable domain, with remaining parts taken from reference TRBV7-9 and TRBJ1-2, reads DTGVSQNPRHKITKRGQNVTFRCDPISEHNRLYWYRQTLGQGPEFLTYFQNEAQLEKSRLLSDRFSAERPKGSFSTLEIQRTEQGDSAMYLCASSHPGRAYGYTFGSGTRLTVV.

The genes are TRBV12-3 or TRBV12-4 and TRBJ2-5, with 13 bases fitting TRBD2. V shed 3 bases, J shed 5 bases, and the junction held 9 bases outside the gene matches. The CDR3 sequence is 17 residues long. The CDR3 nucleotides read TGTGCCAGCAGTTTCGGGACTAGCGGGAACAGCGGTGAGACCCAGTACTTC. Its translation is CASSFGTSGNSGETQYF.

This clonotype was seen at least ten times. The chain recombines TRBV12-3 or TRBV12-4 with TRBJ2-2, with D tentatively TRBD1 (5 bases). The CDR3 consists of 14 residues. V was trimmed by 7 bases and J by 5 bases, leaving 14 bases between them. The CDR3 DNA reads TGTGCCAGCATTGGGGCTACTTCGACCGGGGAGCTGTTTTTT. Its protein is CASIGATSTGELFF.